This passage covers 5 T cell receptor beta chains from one sample sequenced in a study of T cells in localized non-small cell lung cancer (dated by TCRdb to 2018 to 2021). The library was produced with the immunoSEQ multiplex PCR assay. TCRdb stores this immuneACCESS table with in-frame sequences only. Part of the clones is absent; in the studies checked, under half of the shortfall reflects unresolved V genes, and no reason is known for the rest. Across this sample there are roughly 40,000 clones, with around 81% seen only once. The ten largest make up approximately 7.4% of the sample. The sequenced sample was peripheral blood mononuclear cells, obtained before any cancer treatment. The receptors here all came from a male donor aged 60 or older with stage II lung adenocarcinoma.

V is TRBV4-3 and J is TRBJ1-1; the D gene is possibly TRBD1 (6 bases). The V gene's germline CDR1 is LGHNA and CDR2 YSLEER. The V end was cut by 5 bases, the J end by 0 bases, with 10 bases between. CDR3 length: 14 residues. The CDR3 sequence: CASSLGHLNTEAFF. The CDR3 region has the DNA TGCGCCAGCAGCTTGGGACACCTGAACACTGAAGCTTTCTTT.

The V call is TRBV6-5, the J call TRBJ1-2, with D unclear. Trimming pared 7 bases from V and 9 bases from J, leaving 15 bases between. Germline V CDR1 and CDR2: MNHEY, SVGAGI. The CDR3 contains 12 residues. DNA for the CDR3: TGTGCCAGCATTGGAACGGGTGATAGCTACACCTTC. Protein product: CASIGTGDSYTF.

The V gene is TRBV5-1, the J gene TRBJ1-2; 7 nucleotides agree with TRBD1. J gave up 8 bases and V 0 bases, and 7 bases lay outside the gene matches. CDR1 SGHRS and CDR2 YFSETQ come from the germline V gene. This CDR3 spans 14 amino acids. The CDR3: CASSLEGQLMGYTF. CDR3 coding DNA: TGCGCCAGCAGCTTGGAGGGACAGCTCATGGGCTACACCTTC.

This chain connects TRBV19 to TRBJ2-3, with D perhaps TRBD1 (5 bases). Between the trimmed V and J ends, which lost 10 bases and 6 bases, there was a span of 14 bases. CDR3 length: 12 amino acids. Germline V gene sequence: CDR1 LNHDA, CDR2 SQIVND (reference sequence). The CDR3 loop reads CATREYGDTQYF. The DNA of the CDR3 is TGTGCCACCAGGGAATATGGGGATACGCAGTATTTT.

V usage is TRBV27 and J usage is TRBJ2-2; 10 nucleotides agree with TRBD1. J lost 4 bases, V lost 3 bases, and 8 bases had no gene match. CDR3 size: 17 residues. Germline lookup yields CDR1 MNHEY and CDR2 SMNVEV (reference sequence). CDR3 in amino acids: CASSFQGQGTGTGELFF. The CDR3 bases are TGTGCCAGCAGTTTCCAGGGACAGGGGACGGGCACCGGGGAGCTGTTTTTT.